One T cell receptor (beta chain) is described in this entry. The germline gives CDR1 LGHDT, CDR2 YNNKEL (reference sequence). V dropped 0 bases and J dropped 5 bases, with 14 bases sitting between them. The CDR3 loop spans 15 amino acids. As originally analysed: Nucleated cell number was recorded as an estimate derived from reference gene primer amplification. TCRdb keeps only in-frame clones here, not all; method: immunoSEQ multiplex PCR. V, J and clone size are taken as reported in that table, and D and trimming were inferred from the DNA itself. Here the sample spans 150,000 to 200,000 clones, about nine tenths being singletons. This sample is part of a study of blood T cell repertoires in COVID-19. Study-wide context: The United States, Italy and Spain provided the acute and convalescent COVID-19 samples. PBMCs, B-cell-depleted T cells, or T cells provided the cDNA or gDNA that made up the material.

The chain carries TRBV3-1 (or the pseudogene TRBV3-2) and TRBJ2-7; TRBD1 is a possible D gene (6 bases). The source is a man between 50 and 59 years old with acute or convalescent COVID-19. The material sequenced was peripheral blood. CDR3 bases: TGTGCCAGCAGCCAAGATGGGGGCAGGGGCGACGAGCAGTACTTC. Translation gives CASSQDGGRGDEQYF.